Below, 9 T cell receptor beta chains from the same sample are listed, as sequenced in a study of cytomegalovirus exposure and HLA in healthy donors. Primers: 60 Vbeta forward and 13 Jbeta reverse. Repertoires were generated with immunoSEQ multiplex PCR, while TCRdb's copy carries only in-frame clones and drops some. The table records some 120,000 clones, approximately 8.8% of them present only once. What was sequenced was PBMCs. The receptors stem from a man aged 35 to 55 in good health and CMV-seronegative.

This clone showed up just a few times. The chain uses TRBV19 and TRBJ2-5; 9 bases are shared with TRBD1. J was trimmed by 6 bases and V by 2 bases; bases with no gene match: 7. Germline assignment: CDR1 LNHDA and CDR2 SQIVND (reference sequence). This CDR3 contains 15 residues. CDR3 residues: CASSIPGQGWKTQYF. CDR3 DNA sequence: TGTGCCAGTAGTATACCAGGACAGGGGTGGAAGACCCAGTACTTC.

This clone has just a few counts. V is TRBV30 and J is TRBJ2-1; TRBD1 matches at 9 bases. V trimming: 7 bases; J trimming: 9 bases; junction bases outside the gene matches: 10. The V gene's germline CDR1 is GTSNPN and CDR2 SVGIG (reference sequence). The CDR3 loop spans 13 amino acids. The CDR3 loop reads CALTGTGFGEQFF. CDR3 nucleotides: TGTGCCTTGACCGGGACAGGGTTTGGTGAGCAGTTCTTC.

This clone was counted only a few times. The chain is built from TRBV19 and TRBJ2-1; D perhaps matches TRBD2 (6 bases). The CDR3 is 15 residues long. Trimming cost V 5 bases and J 2 bases, with 13 bases left between them. Germline V gene sequence: CDR1 LNHDA, CDR2 SQIVND (reference sequence). CDR3: CASSAYSGAYNEQFF. The CDR3 coding sequence is TGTGCCAGTAGTGCCTATAGCGGAGCCTACAATGAGCAGTTCTTC.

This clone showed up just a few times. DNA of the CDR3: TGTGCCAGCAGCGTAGAACGGTATCAGCCCCAGCATTTT. This gives the protein CASSVERYQPQHF. The J gene is TRBJ1-5, the V gene TRBV9; no reliable D call. Trimming removed 0 bases from V and 5 bases from J, with 6 bases in between. The CDR3 has 13 residues. Germline-derived CDR1 and CDR2 are SGDLS and YYNGEE.

J is TRBJ1-4 and V is TRBV9, with D perhaps TRBD1 (6 bases). Trimming left V 7 bases short and J 10 bases short, with 11 bases between. This CDR3 contains 11 residues. Germline values: CDR1 SGDLS, CDR2 YYNGEE. The CDR3 DNA sequence: TGTGCCAGCGGGAGGGGGGGAAAACTGTTTTTT. Its translation is CASGRGGKLFF. The variable domain in full, with the rest retrieved from reference TRBV9 and TRBJ1-4, is DSGVTQTPKHLITATGQRVTLRCSPRSGDLSVYWYQQSLDQGLQFLIQYYNGEERAKGNILERFSAQQFPDLHSELNLSSLELGDSALYFCASGRGGKLFFGSGTQLSVL.

This clone was detected a few times. The chain recombines TRBV7-6 with TRBJ2-7, with TRBD2 identical over 8 bases. Germline values: CDR1 SGHVS, CDR2 FNYEAQ. The CDR3 is 14 amino acids. V gave up 0 bases and J gave up 7 bases; unmatched junction bases: 5. The CDR3 reads CASSLAGGEGEQYF. Written as DNA, the CDR3 is TGTGCCAGCAGCTTAGCCGGGGGGGAGGGAGAGCAGTACTTC.

This clone came up a few times. The chain employs TRBV19 and TRBJ2-7, with 11 bases lining up with TRBD2. CDR3 length: 14 residues. Germline loops: CDR1 LNHDA, CDR2 SQIVND (reference sequence). With 5 bases clipped from V and 6 bases from J, the junction kept 6 bases outside the gene matches. The CDR3 spells CASSPSGGQSEQYF. CDR3 DNA: TGTGCCAGTAGTCCTAGCGGGGGGCAGAGCGAGCAGTACTTC.

The chain carries TRBV27 and TRBJ1-2, with TRBD1 identical over 8 bases. V gave up 8 bases and J gave up 5 bases; unmatched junction bases: 7. CDR3 length: 13 residues. Germline values: CDR1 MNHEY, CDR2 SMNVEV (reference sequence). CDR3 region: CASAVGQGYGYTF. The CDR3 DNA follows: TGTGCCAGCGCCGTCGGACAGGGATATGGCTACACCTTC.

The DNA for the CDR3 is TGTGCCAGCAGCATTAGCGGGATCCAAGAGACCCAGTACTTC. This encodes CASSISGIQETQYF. V usage is TRBV6-6 and J usage is TRBJ2-5; 8 positions agree with TRBD2. This CDR3 comprises 14 residues. Trimming at V came to 6 bases and at J to 1 base, leaving 4 bases not matched to a gene. Germline V lookup: CDR1 MNHNY, CDR2 SVGAGI (reference sequence).